This TCR beta chain came from a study of Ad26.COV2.S vaccination and SARS-CoV-2 variants. Broader study findings: Measurement of non-spike TCR breadth gave similar results in vaccine and placebo recipients.

Germline V gene sequence: CDR1 MDHEN, CDR2 SYDVKM. Trimming took off 2 bases at V and 7 bases at J, with 12 bases between the two ends. This CDR3 spans 14 amino acids. Treatment specified: some 20 received Ad26.COV2.S at low or high dose, single or two shots; a few received placebo; per-sample allocation not given. Sampling was performed 63 days after the first vaccine or placebo injection. The data were produced by immunoSEQ multiplex PCR, yet TCRdb's version contains in-frame clones alone and is incomplete. The table lists around 450,000 clones, around 91% of them singletons. The sample holds one count of this clone. The antigen remains undetermined.

The sequenced sample was peripheral blood, obtained in a trial of Ad26.COV2.S vaccine versus placebo. The gene calls are TRBV28 and TRBJ2-1; TRBD1 is a possible D gene (6 bases). The TCR originated in a person aged 18-65 years who received the Ad26.COV2.S COVID-19 vaccine or a placebo. CDR3 protein: CASSLTGRRNEQFF. As DNA, the CDR3 is TGTGCCAGCAGTTTAACAGGGAGAAGAAATGAGCAGTTCTTC.